This TCR beta chain is from a study of blood T cell repertoires in COVID-19. For the study at large: Sample material is recorded as cDNA or gDNA derived from T cells, B-cell-depleted T cells, or PBMCs.

Germline V gene lookup returns CDR1 MNHEY and CDR2 SMNVEV (reference sequence). This CDR3 has 14 amino acids. Trimming left V 3 bases short and J 7 bases short, with 15 bases between. Per the original methods: For nucleated cells, counts were estimated from reference gene primer amplification. Only in-frame clones appear in the TCRdb table, and some are missing; sequencing was by immunoSEQ multiplex PCR. V, J and clone size were drawn from that table, and D and trimming were deduced from the DNA. The sample comprises about 250,000 clones, more than 85% of which are singletons, and around 0.8% rests with the top ten.

V usage is TRBV27 and J usage is TRBJ1-1; D gene ambiguous. The specimen was peripheral blood. This TCR came from a man aged 25 to 45 with acute or convalescent COVID-19. The CDR3 loop is CASSFLTSRGEAFF. The CDR3 DNA follows: TGTGCCAGCAGTTTTCTCACGTCCCGAGGTGAAGCTTTCTTT.